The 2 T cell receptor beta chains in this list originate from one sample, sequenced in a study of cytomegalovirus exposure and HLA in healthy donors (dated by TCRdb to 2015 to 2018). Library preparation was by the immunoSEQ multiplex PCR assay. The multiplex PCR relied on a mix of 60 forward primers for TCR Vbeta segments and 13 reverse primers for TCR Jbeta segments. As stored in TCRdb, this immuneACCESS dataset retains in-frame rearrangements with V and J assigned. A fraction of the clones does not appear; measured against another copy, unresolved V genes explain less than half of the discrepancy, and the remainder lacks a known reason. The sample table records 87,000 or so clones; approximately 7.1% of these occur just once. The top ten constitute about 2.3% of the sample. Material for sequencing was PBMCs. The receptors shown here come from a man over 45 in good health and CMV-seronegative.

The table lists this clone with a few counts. The CDR3 loop reads CASSVAISGPKDTQYF. The CDR3 bases are TGTGCCAGCAGCGTAGCGATTAGCGGCCCCAAGGATACGCAGTATTTT. V usage is TRBV9 and J usage is TRBJ2-3, with D perhaps matching TRBD2 (6 bases). There are 16 residues in the CDR3. CDR1 and CDR2 from the germline V gene are SGDLS and YYNGEE. The V and J ends lost 0 bases and 6 bases respectively, with 17 bases between them.

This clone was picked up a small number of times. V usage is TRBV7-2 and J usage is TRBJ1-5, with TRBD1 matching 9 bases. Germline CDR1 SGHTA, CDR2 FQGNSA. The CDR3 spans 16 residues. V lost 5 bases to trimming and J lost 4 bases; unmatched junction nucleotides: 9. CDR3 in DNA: TGTGCCAGCAGCGAGTATGACAGGGGGTGGAATCAGCCCCAGCATTTT. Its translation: CASSEYDRGWNQPQHF.